This T cell receptor (beta chain) comes out of a study of CD8+CD57+ T cells in acquired aplastic anemia. About the study: The average for DNA from sorted CD4+ and CD8+ cells was roughly 3 ug.

The patients chosen for sequencing had shown expansion of CD8+CD57+ cells (detected by flow cytometry). Patients, without exception, had severe acquired aplastic anemia. This clonotype has at least ten counts. CDR3 length equals 17 residues. V gave up 6 bases and J gave up 0 bases; unmatched junction bases: 8. Germline V gene lookup returns CDR1 MRHNA and CDR2 SNTAGT. According to the study, genomic DNA was the template for TCR beta VDJ and CDR3 profiling. TCRdb re-called the reads with MiXCR, one entry per CDR3 protein. The sample shows over 150,000 distinct CDR3 sequences, about 64% of them seen only once.

The rearrangement uses TRBV6-4 and TRBJ2-1; 10 positions match TRBD2. This TCR came from a human donor with aplastic anemia. Specimen: sorted CD4+, CD8+, or CD8+CD57+ T cells (not recorded which) from PBMCs. CDR3 coding DNA: TGTGCCAGCAGCTCGGGGACTAGCGATAGCTCCTACAATGAGCAGTTCTTC. It yields the protein CASSSGTSDSSYNEQFF.